What follows is one TCR beta chain and its context. Antigen unknown. This entry belongs to a study of Ad26.COV2.S vaccination and SARS-CoV-2 variants. Study-wide findings and caveats: A substantial breadth of spike-specific CD8+ and CD4+ T cell responses after vaccination has been reported.

The V gene lost 1 base and the J gene lost 10 bases, with 14 bases spanning the gap. Germline values: CDR1 LGHDT, CDR2 YNNKEL (reference sequence). The CDR3 is made up of 13 amino acids. TCRdb's copy holds only in-frame clones and misses some; the assay was immunoSEQ multiplex PCR. This sample has 250,000 or so clones; 87% occur once, and the top ten carry about 2.7%. Regarding treatment: some 20 received Ad26.COV2.S at low or high dose, single or two shots; about 5 received placebo; per-sample allocation not given. All samples were drawn on day 63, counting from the first vaccine or placebo injection. An adult aged 18-55 years in Boston served as the donor.

The chain has TRBV3-1 (or the pseudogene TRBV3-2) and TRBJ2-7; possibly TRBD2 for D (6 bases). This receptor was taken from a person between 18 and 65 years old who received the Ad26.COV2.S COVID-19 vaccine or a placebo. The input for sequencing was peripheral blood, taken in a trial of Ad26.COV2.S vaccine versus placebo. DNA for the CDR3: TGTGCCAGCAGCCAAGGGGGTTTAGCGGCCCAGTACTTC. It encodes CASSQGGLAAQYF.